This TCR beta chain was identified during a study of blood T cell repertoires in COVID-19. Study information: Material from acute and convalescent COVID-19 was sourced from the United States, Italy and Spain.

Trimming at V came to 4 bases and at J to 6 bases, leaving 10 bases not matched to a gene. Germline V gives CDR1 SGHVS, CDR2 FNYEAQ. The CDR3 has 15 amino acids. In this sample, this clone turned up a few times. Sequencing used immunoSEQ multiplex PCR; TCRdb keeps in-frame clones, though not all of them. The table has 95,000 to 150,000 clones, roughly 88% seen once. The origin of this receptor is a man aged 50-59 years with acute or convalescent COVID-19. Sequencing was carried out using peripheral blood. The rearrangement uses TRBV7-6 and TRBJ2-7; 9 nucleotides align to TRBD2. CDR3 coding DNA: TGTGCCAGCAGCTCGGTCTCCGGGACTAGCTCCGAGCAGTACTTC. Protein sequence: CASSSVSGTSSEQYF.